These T cell receptor beta chains were read from a single sample in a study of blood T cell repertoires in COVID-19. Using immunoSEQ multiplex PCR, the repertoire was profiled, and TCRdb retains in-frame clones only, with some absent. The table includes under 200,000 clones, roughly 73% detected once. The sample consisted of peripheral blood. These receptors came from a man between 65 and 85 years old with acute or convalescent COVID-19. CDR3s include the opening cysteine and the closing phenylalanine or tryptophan. Each record gives: V gene, J gene, clone size, D gene, CDR3 protein, CDR3 DNA. A D gene is named only where the DNA matches it firmly. Clone sizes are given selectively: once, few, many, or a class where the clone is expanded.

V: TRBV10-3
J: TRBJ2-5
size: .
D: .
CDR3: CAITPGVGLGQETQYF
DNA: TGTGCCATCACCCCCGGGGTAGGCCTGGGGCAAGAGACCCAGTACTTC

V: TRBV14
J: TRBJ1-2
size: few
D: .
CDR3: CASSQHHGDPNGYTF
DNA: TGTGCCAGCAGCCAACACCACGGGGATCCGAATGGCTACACCTTC

V: TRBV4-1
J: TRBJ1-1
size: .
D: TRBD1
CDR3: CASSQLTGEGTEAFF
DNA: TGCGCCAGCAGCCAGTTGACAGGGGAGGGGACTGAAGCTTTCTTT

V: TRBV7-9
J: TRBJ1-3
size: .
D: TRBD1
CDR3: CASSSGQVQRNTIYF
DNA: TGTGCCAGCAGCTCTGGACAGGTCCAAAGAAACACCATATATTTT

V: TRBV11-3
J: TRBJ1-1
size: .
D: TRBD1
CDR3: CASSLGRGLLDTEAFF
DNA: TGTGCCAGCAGCTTAGGCAGGGGGCTTTTGGACACTGAAGCTTTCTTT

V: TRBV21-1
J: TRBJ1-4
size: .
D: .
CDR3: CASSFRGGTAPATNEKLFF
DNA: TGTGCCAGCAGCTTTCGGGGGGGGACGGCACCCGCAACTAATGAAAAACTGTTTTTT

V: TRBV28
J: TRBJ1-4
size: .
D: .
CDR3: CASRPGSTNEKLFF
DNA: TGTGCCAGCAGGCCAGGCTCTACTAATGAAAAACTGTTTTTT

V: TRBV15
J: TRBJ2-7
size: .
D: TRBD1
CDR3: CATSRRGQGEYEQYF
DNA: TGTGCCACCAGCAGGAGGGGGCAGGGCGAGTACGAGCAGTACTTC

V: TRBV19
J: TRBJ1-1
size: .
D: TRBD1
CDR3: CASSKDRAPMNTEAFF
DNA: TGTGCCAGTAGTAAGGACAGGGCACCCATGAACACTGAAGCTTTCTTT

V: TRBV19
J: TRBJ2-7
size: .
D: TRBD1
CDR3: CASSFGTGGFYEQYF
DNA: TGTGCCAGTAGTTTCGGGACAGGGGGTTTCTACGAGCAGTACTTC

V: TRBV20-1
J: TRBJ2-7
size: few
D: .
CDR3: CSARSGFEQYF
DNA: TGCAGTGCTAGGTCAGGATTCGAGCAGTACTTC

V: TRBV19
J: TRBJ1-5
size: .
D: TRBD1
CDR3: CASSTRGEDQPQHF
DNA: TGTGCCAGTAGTACCAGGGGGGAGGATCAGCCCCAGCATTTT